These T cell receptor beta chains were read from a single sample in a study of identical twins. TCRdb re-called the 5' RACE reads through MiXCR, storing one row per CDR3 protein. This repertoire shows around 340,000 distinct CDR3 sequences, roughly an eighth found once; its top ten account for more than 6%. These data also featured in a second study, about yellow fever vaccine responses in identical twins.

The sequencing sample was made of CD8+ T cells sorted from blood. The receptors originated from a woman in her late teens or twenties in good health. CDR3s include the opening cysteine and the closing phenylalanine or tryptophan. Each record gives: V gene, CDR3 length, J gene, clone size, D gene, CDR3 protein, CDR3 DNA. A D gene is named only where the DNA matches it firmly. Clone size is given for some rows only: seen once, a few or many times, or a class if the clone is expanded.

TRBV6-4,16,TRBJ2-1,-,-,CASSELGGASYNEQFF,TGTGCCAGCAGTGAGTTAGGGGGGGCCTCCTACAATGAGCAGTTCTTC
TRBV20-1,13,TRBJ2-1,-,TRBD2,CSASAGGLGEQFF,TGCAGTGCTTCAGCGGGGGGGCTCGGTGAGCAGTTCTTC
TRBV9,14,TRBJ2-1,-,-,CASSVVSAVNEQFF,TGTGCCAGCAGCGTAGTTTCGGCCGTCAATGAGCAGTTCTTC
TRBV28,15,TRBJ2-7,-,TRBD1,CASSLRQGSIYEQYF,TGTGCCAGCAGTTTAAGACAGGGATCCATCTACGAGCAGTACTTC
TRBV6-5,15,TRBJ1-5,-,TRBD1,CASSYGQGPNQPQHF,TGTGCCAGCAGTTACGGACAGGGTCCTAATCAGCCCCAGCATTTT
TRBV7-6,16,TRBJ2-1,-,TRBD2,CAGSLGAGGAYNEQFF,TGTGCCGGCAGCTTAGGAGCGGGAGGTGCCTACAATGAGCAGTTCTTC
TRBV4-1,15,TRBJ2-1,-,TRBD1,CASSSGGTGVNEQFF,TGCGCCAGCAGCTCTGGTGGGACAGGGGTCAATGAGCAGTTCTTC
TRBV7-9,13,TRBJ2-7,few,-,CASSFLVSYEQYF,TGTGCCAGCAGCTTTCTGGTCTCCTACGAGCAGTACTTC
TRBV2,12,TRBJ2-1,few,-,CASTGPVHEQFF,TGTGCCAGCACCGGTCCGGTCCATGAGCAGTTCTTC
TRBV25-1,14,TRBJ2-7,few,-,CASSPKGLTYEQYF,TGTGCCAGCAGCCCGAAGGGACTTACCTACGAGCAGTACTTC
TRBV6-5,15,TRBJ2-1,few,TRBD2,CASSWVSGGAYEQFF,TGTGCCAGCAGTTGGGTTAGCGGGGGGGCCTATGAGCAGTTCTTC
TRBV27,14,TRBJ2-1,few,TRBD2,CASWRAGGLLEQFF,TGTGCCAGCTGGAGAGCGGGGGGGCTTCTTGAGCAGTTCTTC
TRBV11-2,13,TRBJ2-1,-,-,CASRQTGYHEQFF,TGTGCCAGCCGGCAAACAGGGTATCATGAGCAGTTCTTC
TRBV4-2,12,TRBJ1-1,-,-,CASSQDGYAAFF,TGTGCCAGCAGCCAAGATGGGTACGCGGCTTTCTTT
TRBV5-1,16,TRBJ2-3,many,TRBD2,CASSDITSGSTDTQYF,TGCGCCAGCAGCGATATCACTAGCGGGAGCACAGATACGCAGTATTTT
TRBV2,17,TRBJ2-4,-,-,CASSERGQGLAKNIQYF,TGTGCCAGCAGTGAGCGGGGGCAGGGATTAGCCAAAAACATTCAGTACTTC
TRBV7-8,15,TRBJ2-1,-,-,CASRANAATYNEQFF,TGTGCCAGCAGAGCGAATGCGGCCACCTACAATGAGCAGTTCTTC
TRBV5-1,17,TRBJ1-5,-,-,CASSLVGNAAGNQPQHF,TGCGCCAGCAGCTTGGTCGGAAACGCTGCAGGCAATCAGCCCCAGCATTTT
TRBV13,11,TRBJ2-1,-,TRBD2,CASSLQREEFF,TGTGCCAGCAGCTTACAGCGGGAGGAGTTCTTC
TRBV20-1,15,TRBJ2-1,-,TRBD2,CSARDEREGDNEQFF,TGCAGTGCTAGAGACGAGCGGGAGGGAGACAATGAGCAGTTCTTC
TRBV12-3/TRBV12-4,16,TRBJ2-1,many,TRBD2,CASSLGAGGPGNEQFF,TGTGCCAGCAGTTTAGGCGCGGGAGGGCCGGGCAATGAGCAGTTCTTC
TRBV27,11,TRBJ1-5,many,-,CAAGPNQPQHF,TGTGCCGCGGGCCCCAATCAGCCCCAGCATTTT
TRBV20-1,14,TRBJ1-2,-,-,CSARDLERDYGYTF,TGCAGTGCTAGAGATCTCGAGCGGGACTATGGCTACACCTTC
TRBV11-2,15,TRBJ2-2,many,TRBD2,CASSGTSGNTGELFF,TGTGCCAGCAGCGGGACTAGCGGGAACACCGGGGAGCTGTTTTTT
TRBV28,13,TRBJ2-1,-,TRBD2,CAAGWASENEQFF,TGTGCAGCGGGGTGGGCTAGCGAAAATGAGCAGTTCTTC
TRBV10-3,15,TRBJ2-2,few,-,CAISDSQTNTGELFF,TGTGCCATCAGTGATTCCCAAACGAACACCGGGGAGCTGTTTTTT
TRBV12-3/TRBV12-4,14,TRBJ2-1,-,-,CASSPSTVYNEQFF,TGTGCCAGCAGTCCGTCGACAGTCTACAATGAGCAGTTCTTC
TRBV28,15,TRBJ1-1,few,-,CASSLSSGDDTEAFF,TGTGCCAGCAGTTTATCCTCGGGGGACGACACTGAAGCTTTCTTT
TRBV7-9,16,TRBJ2-3,few,TRBD1,CASSSLQGARLDTQYF,TGTGCCAGCAGCTCACTACAGGGGGCGCGGCTCGATACGCAGTATTTT
TRBV11-2,12,TRBJ2-1,-,-,CASEGTANEQFF,TGTGCCAGCGAAGGGACGGCTAATGAGCAGTTCTTC
TRBV3-1,16,TRBJ1-3,few,-,CASSPLLLVSGNTIYF,TGTGCCAGCAGCCCACTTTTGTTGGTCTCTGGAAACACCATATATTTT
TRBV7-9,14,TRBJ1-6,few,-,CASSLGAYNSPLHF,TGTGCCAGCAGCTTAGGAGCATATAATTCACCCCTCCACTTT
TRBV20-1,15,TRBJ2-7,few,-,CSARDLLGQDYEQYF,TGCAGTGCTAGAGATCTTTTGGGACAAGATTACGAGCAGTACTTC
TRBV27,16,TRBJ2-5,-,TRBD1,CASSLWTGQRQETQYF,TGTGCCAGCAGTTTATGGACGGGACAGCGACAAGAGACCCAGTACTTC
TRBV7-7,15,TRBJ2-1,many,-,CASSLADSFYNEQFF,TGTGCCAGCAGCTTAGCGGACAGCTTCTACAATGAGCAGTTCTTC
TRBV2,15,TRBJ2-1,-,TRBD1,CASTPGQGPFNEQFF,TGTGCCAGCACTCCGGGACAGGGTCCGTTCAATGAGCAGTTCTTC
TRBV24-1,14,TRBJ2-5,-,-,CATSDWSGQETQYF,TGTGCCACCAGTGATTGGTCAGGGCAAGAGACCCAGTACTTC
TRBV7-9,17,TRBJ2-1,-,-,CASSTPGQGGDTVEQFF,TGTGCCAGCAGCACCCCGGGTCAGGGGGGCGATACTGTTGAGCAGTTCTTC
TRBV15,13,TRBJ2-5,few,-,CATSGGRGETQYF,TGTGCCACCAGCGGGGGTCGAGGGGAGACCCAGTACTTC
TRBV2,17,TRBJ2-1,few,-,CASSDLGGSSSYNEQFF,TGTGCCAGCAGTGATCTAGGTGGGAGTTCTTCCTACAATGAGCAGTTCTTC
TRBV13,17,TRBJ2-7,few,TRBD1,CASSQGTGGFFSYEQYF,TGTGCCAGCAGCCAAGGGACAGGGGGCTTCTTCTCCTACGAGCAGTACTTC
TRBV7-6,18,TRBJ2-3,few,TRBD1,CASSLGHRGTPSTDTQYF,TGTGCCAGCAGCTTAGGTCACAGGGGAACACCTAGCACAGATACGCAGTATTTT
TRBV4-1,18,TRBJ2-5,-,-,CASSQGWLSGARGETQYF,TGCGCCAGCAGCCAAGGATGGTTGTCAGGGGCCCGGGGAGAGACCCAGTACTTC
TRBV5-1,14,TRBJ2-7,few,TRBD2,CASSLSGGPNEQYF,TGCGCCAGCAGCTTGTCGGGAGGGCCTAACGAGCAGTACTTC
TRBV15,15,TRBJ1-4,few,-,CATSSTQGRNEKLFF,TGTGCCACCTCGTCGACCCAAGGTCGGAATGAAAAACTGTTTTTT
TRBV9,13,TRBJ1-2,few,-,CASSQSGRAGYTF,TGTGCCAGCAGCCAATCGGGTCGGGCTGGCTACACCTTC
TRBV4-1,14,TRBJ2-5,few,-,CASSHGGFEKTQYF,TGCGCCAGCAGCCACGGGGGTTTCGAAAAGACCCAGTACTTC